These 24 T cell receptor beta chains were sequenced from one sample in a study of T cells after yellow fever vaccination. Each CDR3 protein gets one entry after TCRdb re-called the 5' RACE reads with MiXCR. The sample has some 150,000 distinct CDR3 sequences, about 6.9% seen once. This material consisted of CD4+ T cells sorted from PBMCs, taken 10 days after the yellow fever booster vaccination. The receptors were gathered from a man aged 25-45 years who received the YFV17D yellow fever vaccine.

This clonotype was seen repeatedly, ten times or more. The V gene is TRBV4-3, the J gene TRBJ2-7, with 7 bases matching TRBD1. The CDR3 sequence is 14 residues long. From germline, CDR1 is LGHNA and CDR2 YSLEER. V lost 2 bases to trimming and J lost 6 bases; unmatched junction nucleotides: 7. The CDR3 DNA sequence: TGCGCCAGCAGCCAATCTACGACAGGGTTCGAGCAGTACTTC. Translation: CASSQSTTGFEQYF.

Many counts were recorded for this clonotype. V is TRBV7-2 and J is TRBJ2-7; D uncertain. This CDR3 is built from 14 residues. Germline values: CDR1 SGHTA, CDR2 FQGNSA. Between the trimmed V and J ends, which lost 5 bases and 3 bases, there was a span of 14 bases. CDR3 in DNA: TGTGCCAGCAGCCAAGACCGCTCATACTACGAGCAGTACTTC. It translates to CASSQDRSYYEQYF.

V is TRBV6-5 and J is TRBJ2-7; D not resolved. The CDR3 sequence is 11 residues long. Germline V gene sequence: CDR1 MNHEY, CDR2 SVGAGI. V lost 1 base and J lost 7, with 5 bases in between. The DNA of the CDR3 is TGTGCCAGCAGTTACTTTGTTGAGCAGTACTTC. This codes for CASSYFVEQYF.

This clonotype was detected ten times or more. The chain uses TRBV6-5 and TRBJ2-5; D ambiguous. This CDR3 has 13 residues. Trimming took 0 bases from V and 4 from J, leaving 6 bases between them. Germline-derived CDR1 and CDR2 are MNHEY and SVGAGI. The CDR3 DNA is TGTGCCAGCAGTTACTCCCACGGAGAGACCCAGTACTTC. It specifies CASSYSHGETQYF.

Many counts were recorded for this clonotype. The V gene is TRBV11-3, the J gene TRBJ2-3, with 8 bases aligning to TRBD1. Germline trimming cut 4 bases from V and 6 bases from J; bases unmatched to any gene: 6. The CDR3 is 14 amino acids. The germline gives CDR1 SGHNT, CDR2 YENEEA. The CDR3 DNA reads TGTGCCAGCAGCTCCGGACAGGGATCGGATACGCAGTATTTT. Protein: CASSSGQGSDTQYF.

This clonotype showed up many times. The rearrangement uses TRBV6-1 and TRBJ2-1; TRBD1 matches 10 bases. The CDR3 consists of 15 residues. J lost 6 bases, V lost 6 bases, and 8 bases had no gene match. Germline lookup yields CDR1 MNHNS and CDR2 SASEGT. CDR3 region: CASSLDRGILNEQFF. The CDR3 DNA reads as TGTGCCAGCAGCCTGGACAGGGGGATACTCAATGAGCAGTTCTTC.

In its sample, this clonotype was seen many times. The V call is TRBV29-1, the J call TRBJ2-7, with TRBD1 matching 8 bases. The V gene end was trimmed by 0 bases and the J gene end by 5 bases; junction bases not matched to a gene: 3. CDR1 and CDR2 from the germline V gene are SQVTM and ANQGSEA. The CDR3 sequence is 13 residues long. CDR3 protein: CSVEDGTGDEQYF. The CDR3 DNA reads as TGCAGCGTTGAAGATGGGACAGGCGACGAGCAGTACTTC.

This clonotype was seen many times. V and J are TRBV20-1 and TRBJ2-7; 8 bases agree with TRBD2. Germline CDR1 is DFQATT and CDR2 is SNEGSKA (reference sequence). Trimming cost V 1 base and J 0 bases; bases outside gene matches: 8. This CDR3 is built from 16 residues. The CDR3 coding sequence is TGCAGTGCTAGAGGAGGGGCTAGCGGGCTCTCCTACGAGCAGTACTTC. Its translation: CSARGGASGLSYEQYF.

This clonotype was found many times. The J gene is TRBJ2-3, the V gene TRBV29-1; D call uncertain. V was shortened by 0 bases and J by 6 bases, with 10 bases between the two germline ends. Germline-derived CDR1 and CDR2 are SQVTM and ANQGSEA. The CDR3 is 13 residues long. CDR3 region: CSVEDQVADTQYF. DNA for the CDR3: TGCAGCGTTGAAGATCAAGTGGCCGATACGCAGTATTTT.

Notes on this clonotype: A clone one base away is much larger, so this may be a read error. This chain connects TRBV18 to TRBJ2-7; 8 nucleotides agree with TRBD1. The CDR3 covers 15 residues. Per the germline V gene, CDR1 is KGHSH and CDR2 is LQKENI. Here the CDR3 reads CASSLTGGHGYEQNF. The CDR3 DNA follows: TGTGCCAGCTCATTAACAGGGGGTCACGGGTACGAGCAGAACTTC.

At least ten counts were recorded for this clonotype. This chain connects TRBV20-1 to TRBJ2-1; a possible D gene is TRBD1 (5 bases). Germline loops: CDR1 DFQATT, CDR2 SNEGSKA (reference sequence). This CDR3 spans 11 amino acids. Between the trimmed V and J ends, which lost 0 bases and 12 bases, there was a span of 9 bases. The DNA of the CDR3 is TGCAGTGCTAGAGATGGAAGGGGGCAGTTCTTC. Residues: CSARDGRGQFF.

This clonotype was observed many times. The chain couples TRBV20-1 to TRBJ2-3, with 8 bases that match TRBD2. Per germline, CDR1 DFQATT and CDR2 SNEGSKA (reference sequence). The CDR3 loop spans 14 amino acids. Trimming at V came to 6 bases and at J to 3 bases, leaving 8 bases not matched to a gene. Here the CDR3 reads CSAGRAFVTDTQYF. As DNA, the CDR3 is TGCAGTGCCGGGAGGGCGTTTGTGACAGATACGCAGTATTTT.

This clonotype was seen many times. This rearrangement joins TRBV20-1 to TRBJ2-7; TRBD2 matches at 10 bases. CDR1 is DFQATT and CDR2 is SNEGSKA in the germline V gene (reference sequence). J was trimmed by 2 bases and V by 0 bases; bases with no gene match: 4. The CDR3 contains 15 residues. CDR3 sequence (DNA): TGCAGTGCTAGAGAAAGCGGGAGGGCCCCCTACGAGCAGTACTTC. Translation gives CSARESGRAPYEQYF.

This clonotype has a count of ten or more. V is TRBV2 and J is TRBJ2-2; perhaps TRBD1 as D (6 bases). The CDR3 is 13 amino acids. The ends were cut back, 9 bases at V and 2 bases at J, with 10 bases in the middle. Germline lookup yields CDR1 SNHLY and CDR2 FYNNEI. The CDR3 protein is CASRTANTGELFF. The CDR3 DNA reads as TGTGCCAGTAGGACAGCAAACACCGGGGAGCTGTTTTTT.

The chain employs TRBV19 and TRBJ2-7, with D perhaps TRBD2 (5 bases). The V gene lost 3 bases and the J gene lost 7 bases, with 16 bases spanning the gap. Per the germline V gene, CDR1 is LNHDA and CDR2 is SQIVND (reference sequence). The CDR3 is 14 amino acids. For the CDR3, the DNA is TGTGCCAGTAGTATCGCCCAGGCGCCGGGGGAGCAGTACTTC. This codes for CASSIAQAPGEQYF.

Ten or more counts support this clonotype. The chain combines TRBV20-1 with TRBJ2-3; tentative D call: TRBD1 (6 bases). Germline CDR1 is DFQATT and CDR2 is SNEGSKA (reference sequence). The V and J ends lost 4 bases and 5 bases respectively, with 19 bases between them. This CDR3 spans 15 amino acids. CDR3 in amino acids: CSAMKGDRWGDTQYF. The CDR3 nucleotides read TGCAGTGCTATGAAGGGGGATCGGTGGGGAGATACGCAGTATTTT.

This clonotype was seen more than once but under ten times. The chain employs TRBV20-1 and TRBJ2-4; D remains ambiguous. The V end lost 1 base, the J end lost 8 bases, and 6 bases lay between the germline ends. The CDR3 consists of 11 residues. The germline gives CDR1 DFQATT, CDR2 SNEGSKA (reference sequence). Here the CDR3 reads CSARVSDIQYF. DNA of the CDR3: TGCAGTGCTAGAGTAAGTGACATTCAGTACTTC.

This clonotype was counted ten times or more. CDR3 in DNA: TGCAGTGCTCCGACAGGGAGTGAGCAGTACTTC. It encodes CSAPTGSEQYF. The chain carries TRBV20-1 and TRBJ2-7; TRBD1 agrees at 7 bases. The CDR3 runs 11 residues. Germline V gene data show CDR1 as DFQATT and CDR2 as SNEGSKA (reference sequence). The V and J ends lost 5 bases and 7 bases, in that order; junction bases with no gene match: 5.

The sample holds many counts of this clonotype. The genes are TRBV20-1 and TRBJ2-1; D possibly uses TRBD1 or TRBD2 (5 bases each). Trimming removed 5 bases at V and 1 base at J, with 12 bases between. The CDR3 spans 14 residues. In germline, CDR1 is DFQATT, CDR2 SNEGSKA (reference sequence). CDR3 DNA: TGCAGTGCTTCACTAGGGGTTTCCTACAATGAGCAGTTCTTC. Translating it yields CSASLGVSYNEQFF.

This clonotype was picked up many times. This chain joins TRBV7-6 and TRBJ2-1, with D possibly TRBD1 on 5 matching bases. Germline values: CDR1 SGHVS, CDR2 FNYEAQ. The V end lost 0 bases, the J end lost 6 bases, and 9 bases lay between the germline ends. The CDR3 runs to 14 residues. The CDR3 is CASSLAQQGNEQFF. As DNA, the CDR3 is TGTGCCAGCAGCTTAGCCCAGCAGGGCAATGAGCAGTTCTTC. The full variable domain, with the rest looked up from reference TRBV7-6 and TRBJ2-1, is GAGVSQSPRYKVTKRGQDVALRCDPISGHVSLYWYRQALGQGPEFLTYFNYEAQQDKSGLPNDRFSAERPEGSISTLTIQRTEQRDSAMYRCASSLAQQGNEQFFGPGTRLTVL.

This clonotype was counted ten times or more. The chain couples TRBV5-5 to TRBJ2-2, with D perhaps matching TRBD1 (6 bases). CDR3 length equals 15 residues. Trimming removed 4 bases at V and 2 bases at J, with 12 bases between. Germline V gives CDR1 SGHKS, CDR2 YYEKEE (reference sequence). The DNA for the CDR3 is TGTGCCAGCAGCGATCGACAGGACAACACCGGGGAGCTGTTTTTT. This sequence encodes CASSDRQDNTGELFF. Full variable domain (missing parts from reference TRBV5-5 and TRBJ2-2): DAGVTQSPTHLIKTRGQQVTLRCSPISGHKSVSWYQQVLGQGPQFIFQYYEKEERGRGNFPDRFSARQFPNYSSELNVNALLLGDSALYLCASSDRQDNTGELFFGEGSRLTVL.

This clonotype was counted many times. V gene TRBV20-1 combines with J gene TRBJ1-5; no clear D gene. The CDR3 runs to 11 residues. CDR1 and CDR2 from the germline V gene are DFQATT and SNEGSKA (reference sequence). Trimming stripped 3 bases from V and 8 bases from J, with 8 bases between. The CDR3 nucleotides read TGCAGTGCTAGCGAGTCTGAGCCCCAGCATTTT. Protein: CSASESEPQHF.

This clonotype was seen repeatedly, ten times or more. The rearrangement links TRBV7-2 to TRBJ2-3; 12 bases align to TRBD2. The length of the CDR3 is 17 residues. Losses at the gene ends were 5 bases for V and 5 bases for J; bases not matched to a gene: 11. CDR1 and CDR2 (germline): SGHTA, FQGNSA. CDR3 in amino acids: CASSRPSTSGGGDTQYF. DNA for the CDR3: TGTGCCAGCAGCCGCCCCTCGACTAGCGGGGGCGGAGATACGCAGTATTTT.

In its sample, this clonotype was seen many times. The V and J genes are TRBV20-1 and TRBJ2-2, with TRBD2 matching over 10 bases. The CDR3 is 16 residues long. Trimming took 3 bases from V and 5 from J; bases not matched to a gene: 9. In germline, CDR1 is DFQATT, CDR2 SNEGSKA (reference sequence). The CDR3: CSASGLAGDGTGELFF. Here the CDR3 DNA reads TGCAGTGCTAGTGGGCTAGCGGGAGATGGAACCGGGGAGCTGTTTTTT.